This T cell receptor (beta chain) was profiled in a study of cytomegalovirus exposure and HLA in healthy donors. The overall study: About 200 million T cells yielded 117 million unique TCR beta sequences in earlier analysis. Most genotyped donors, approximately 81% of around 370, had Caucasian-associated genetic ancestry. Study conclusions and caveats: Later analysis suggested most CMV-associated TCR beta chains were HLA-restricted. Presence/absence results assume similar sequencing depth per donor, which may not hold.

This PCR relied on a set of 60 Vbeta primers and 13 Jbeta primers. Sequencing was performed with immunoSEQ multiplex PCR; in TCRdb, only in-frame clones are kept and a portion is missing. This sample has 250,000 to 350,000 clones; under 90% occur once, and the top ten carry about 0.29%. Per germline, CDR1 MDHEN and CDR2 SYDVKM. The CDR3 extends over 14 amino acids. The V gene lost 3 bases and the J gene lost 6 bases, with 12 bases spanning the gap. Points on this clone: Its antigen is undetermined.

This chain connects TRBV28 to TRBJ1-5; D perhaps matches TRBD1 (5 bases). Sequencing used PBMCs. This TCR was sampled from a girl aged 2 to 9 in good health and CMV-seronegative. The CDR3 sequence: CASSLGGGFQPQHF. CDR3 DNA sequence: TGTGCCAGCAGTTTGGGCGGGGGATTTCAGCCCCAGCATTTT.